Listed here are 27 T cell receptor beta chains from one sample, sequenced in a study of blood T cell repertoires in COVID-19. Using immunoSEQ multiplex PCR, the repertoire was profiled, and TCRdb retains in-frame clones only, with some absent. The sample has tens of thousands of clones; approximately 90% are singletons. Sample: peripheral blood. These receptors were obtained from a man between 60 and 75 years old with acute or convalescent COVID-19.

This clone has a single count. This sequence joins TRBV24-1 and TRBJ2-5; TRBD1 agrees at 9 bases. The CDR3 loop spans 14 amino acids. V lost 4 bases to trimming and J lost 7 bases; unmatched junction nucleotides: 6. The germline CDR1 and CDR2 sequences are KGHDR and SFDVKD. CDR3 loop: CATSEGQGVGTQYF. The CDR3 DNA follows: TGTGCCACCAGTGAGGGACAGGGAGTAGGGACCCAGTACTTC.

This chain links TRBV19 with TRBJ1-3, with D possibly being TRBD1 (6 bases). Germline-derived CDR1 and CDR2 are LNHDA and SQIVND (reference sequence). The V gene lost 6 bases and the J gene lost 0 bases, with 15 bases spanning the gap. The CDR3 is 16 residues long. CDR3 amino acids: CASSQAGAFSGNTIYF. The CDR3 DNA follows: TGTGCCAGTAGCCAGGCAGGGGCGTTCTCTGGAAACACCATATATTTT.

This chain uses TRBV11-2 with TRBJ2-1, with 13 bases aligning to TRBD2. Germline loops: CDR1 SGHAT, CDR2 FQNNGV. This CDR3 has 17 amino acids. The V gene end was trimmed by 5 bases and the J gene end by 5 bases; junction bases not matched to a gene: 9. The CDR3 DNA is TGTGCCAGCAGCCTCGTCGGACTAGCGGGAGCCAACAATGAGCAGTTCTTC. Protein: CASSLVGLAGANNEQFF.

The CDR3 loop is CASSLGTRSHEQYF. The DNA of the CDR3 is TGTGCCAGCAGTTTGGGGACTAGGTCCCACGAGCAGTACTTC. This sequence joins TRBV28 and TRBJ2-7, with 8 positions matching TRBD2. V was pared by 3 bases and J by 5 bases, with 6 bases of the junction left unmatched. CDR3 size: 14 residues. In germline, CDR1 is MDHEN, CDR2 SYDVKM. Variable domain in full (rest from reference TRBV28 and TRBJ2-7): DVKVTQSSRYLVKRTGEKVFLECVQDMDHENMFWYRQDPGLGLRLIYFSYDVKMKEKGDIPEGYSVSREKKERFSLILESASTNQTSMYLCASSLGTRSHEQYFGPGTRLTVT.

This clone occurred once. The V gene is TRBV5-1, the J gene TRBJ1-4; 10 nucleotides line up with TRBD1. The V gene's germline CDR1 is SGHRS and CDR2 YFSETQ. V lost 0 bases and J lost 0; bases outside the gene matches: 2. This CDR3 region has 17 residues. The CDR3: CASSLGTGGTTNEKLFF. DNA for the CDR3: TGCGCCAGCAGCTTGGGGACAGGGGGAACAACTAATGAAAAACTGTTTTTT.

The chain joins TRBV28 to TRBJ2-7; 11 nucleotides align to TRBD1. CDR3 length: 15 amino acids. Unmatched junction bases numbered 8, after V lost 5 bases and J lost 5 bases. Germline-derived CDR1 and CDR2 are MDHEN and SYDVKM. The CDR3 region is CASSRRDRGFDEQYF. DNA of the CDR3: TGTGCCAGCAGTCGCCGGGACAGGGGGTTCGACGAGCAGTACTTC.

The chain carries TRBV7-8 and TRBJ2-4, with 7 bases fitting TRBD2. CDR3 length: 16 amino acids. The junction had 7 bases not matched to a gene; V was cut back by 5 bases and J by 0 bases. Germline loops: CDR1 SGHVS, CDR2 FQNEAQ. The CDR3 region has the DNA TGTGCCAGCAGCCCTCTAGCGGAGGTAGCCAAAAACATTCAGTACTTC. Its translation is CASSPLAEVAKNIQYF.

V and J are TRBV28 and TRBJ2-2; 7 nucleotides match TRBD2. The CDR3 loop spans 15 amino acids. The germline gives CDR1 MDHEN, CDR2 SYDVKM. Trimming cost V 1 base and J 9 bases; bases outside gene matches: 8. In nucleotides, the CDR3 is TGTGCCAGCAGTTTATTCCGGGACTATGACCGGGAGCTGTTTTTT. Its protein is CASSLFRDYDRELFF.

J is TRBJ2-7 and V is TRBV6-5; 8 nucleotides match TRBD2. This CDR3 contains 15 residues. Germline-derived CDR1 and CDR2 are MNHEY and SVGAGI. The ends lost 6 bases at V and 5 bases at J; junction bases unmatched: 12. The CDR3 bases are TGTGCCAGCAGGCCCAGGGGTAGCGGGAACCACGAGCAGTACTTC. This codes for CASRPRGSGNHEQYF.

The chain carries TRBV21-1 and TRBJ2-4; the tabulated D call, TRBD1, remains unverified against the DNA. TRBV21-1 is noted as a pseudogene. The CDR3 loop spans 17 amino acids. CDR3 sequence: CASSKRKGESTTNIQYF. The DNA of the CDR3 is TGTGCCAGCAGCAAACGGAAAGGGGAATCGACAACAAACATTCAGTACTTC.

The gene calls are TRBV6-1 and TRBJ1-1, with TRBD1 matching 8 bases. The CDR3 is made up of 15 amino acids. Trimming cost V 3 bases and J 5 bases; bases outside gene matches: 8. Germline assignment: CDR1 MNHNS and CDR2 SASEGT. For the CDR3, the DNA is TGTGCCAGCAGTGACCCAACAGGGGGTAGTACTGAAGCTTTCTTT. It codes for CASSDPTGGSTEAFF.

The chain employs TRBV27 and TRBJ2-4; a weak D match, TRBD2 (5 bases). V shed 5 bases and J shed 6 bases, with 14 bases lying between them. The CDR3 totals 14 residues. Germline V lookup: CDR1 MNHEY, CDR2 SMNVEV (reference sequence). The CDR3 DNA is TGTGCCAGCAGTCCGAGTGATGGAGGAAACATTCAGTACTTC. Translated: CASSPSDGGNIQYF.

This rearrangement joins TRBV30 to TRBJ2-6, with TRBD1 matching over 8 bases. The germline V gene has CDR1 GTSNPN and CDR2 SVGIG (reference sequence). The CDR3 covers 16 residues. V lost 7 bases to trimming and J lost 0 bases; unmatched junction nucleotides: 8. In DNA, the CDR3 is TGTGCCTATTACAGGGGGTCCGTCTCTGGGGCCAACGTCCTGACTTTC. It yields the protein CAYYRGSVSGANVLTF.

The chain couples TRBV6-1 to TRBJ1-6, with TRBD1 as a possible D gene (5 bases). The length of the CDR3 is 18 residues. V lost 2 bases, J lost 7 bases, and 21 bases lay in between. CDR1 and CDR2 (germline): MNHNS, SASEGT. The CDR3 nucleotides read TGTGCCAGCAGTGAAAGGGGCACGGGGGAGGTAGGGAATTCACCCCTCCACTTT. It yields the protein CASSERGTGEVGNSPLHF.

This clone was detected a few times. CDR3 amino acids: CSVTGTGISGELFF. The CDR3 nucleotides are TGCAGCGTTACCGGGACAGGGATTTCCGGGGAGCTGTTTTTT. The chain recombines TRBV29-1 with TRBJ2-2, with 9 bases aligning to TRBD1. Germline V CDR1 and CDR2: SQVTM, ANQGSEA. Trimming cost V 5 bases and J 6 bases; bases outside gene matches: 7. The CDR3 sequence is 14 residues long.

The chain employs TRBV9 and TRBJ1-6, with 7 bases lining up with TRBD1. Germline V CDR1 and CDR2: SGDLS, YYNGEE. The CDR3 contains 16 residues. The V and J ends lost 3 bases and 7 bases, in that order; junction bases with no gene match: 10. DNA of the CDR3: TGTGCCAGCAGCGACCTGAGACAGGGCTGGAATTCACCCCTCCACTTT. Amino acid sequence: CASSDLRQGWNSPLHF.

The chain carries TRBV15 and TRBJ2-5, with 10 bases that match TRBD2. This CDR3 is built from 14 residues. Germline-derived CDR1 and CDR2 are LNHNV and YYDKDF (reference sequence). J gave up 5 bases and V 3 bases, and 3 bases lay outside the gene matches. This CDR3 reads CATSRGLAIETQYF. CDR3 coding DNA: TGTGCCACCAGCAGGGGACTAGCGATTGAGACCCAGTACTTC.

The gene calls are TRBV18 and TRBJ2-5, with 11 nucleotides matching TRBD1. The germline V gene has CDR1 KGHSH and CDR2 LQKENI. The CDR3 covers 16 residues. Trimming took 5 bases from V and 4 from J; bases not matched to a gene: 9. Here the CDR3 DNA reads TGTGCCAGCTCAGATAGGACAGGGGGCTTTGGAGAGACCCAGTACTTC. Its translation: CASSDRTGGFGETQYF.

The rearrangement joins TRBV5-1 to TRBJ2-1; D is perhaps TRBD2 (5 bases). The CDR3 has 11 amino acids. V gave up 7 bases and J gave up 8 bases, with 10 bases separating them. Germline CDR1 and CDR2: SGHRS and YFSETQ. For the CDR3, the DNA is TGCGCCAGCGCCCGGGAATATGAGCAGTTCTTC. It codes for CASAREYEQFF. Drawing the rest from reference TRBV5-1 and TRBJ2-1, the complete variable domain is KAGVTQTPRYLIKTRGQQVTLSCSPISGHRSVSWYQQTPGQGLQFLFEYFSETQRNKGNFPGRFSGRQFSNSRSEMNVSTLELGDSALYLCASAREYEQFFGPGTRLTVL.

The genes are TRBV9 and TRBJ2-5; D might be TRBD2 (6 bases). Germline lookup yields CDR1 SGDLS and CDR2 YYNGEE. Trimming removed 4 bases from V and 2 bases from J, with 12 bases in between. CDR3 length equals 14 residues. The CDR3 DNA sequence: TGTGCCAGCAGCCCCTCCGGGAGACAAGAGACCCAGTACTTC. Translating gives CASSPSGRQETQYF.

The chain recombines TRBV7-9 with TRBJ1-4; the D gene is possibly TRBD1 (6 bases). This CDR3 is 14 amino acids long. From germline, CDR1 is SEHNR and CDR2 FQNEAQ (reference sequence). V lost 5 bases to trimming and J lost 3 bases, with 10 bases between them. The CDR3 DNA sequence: TGTGCCAGCAGCAGGGGGTCGGCTAATGAAAAACTGTTTTTT. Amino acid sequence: CASSRGSANEKLFF. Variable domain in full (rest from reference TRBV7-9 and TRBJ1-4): DTGVSQNPRHKITKRGQNVTFRCDPISEHNRLYWYRQTLGQGPEFLTYFQNEAQLEKSRLLSDRFSAERPKGSFSTLEIQRTEQGDSAMYLCASSRGSANEKLFFGSGTQLSVL.

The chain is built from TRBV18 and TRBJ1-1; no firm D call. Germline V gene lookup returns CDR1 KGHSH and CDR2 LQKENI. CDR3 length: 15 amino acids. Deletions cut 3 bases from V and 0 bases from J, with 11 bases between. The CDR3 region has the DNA TGTGCCAGCTCACCCCTTTACAGCATGAACACTGAAGCTTTCTTT. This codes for CASSPLYSMNTEAFF. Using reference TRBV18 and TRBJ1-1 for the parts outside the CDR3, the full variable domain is NAGVMQNPRHLVRRRGQEARLRCSPMKGHSHVYWYRQLPEEGLKFMVYLQKENIIDESGMPKERFSAEFPKEGPSILRIQQVVRGDSAAYFCASSPLYSMNTEAFFGQGTRLTVV.

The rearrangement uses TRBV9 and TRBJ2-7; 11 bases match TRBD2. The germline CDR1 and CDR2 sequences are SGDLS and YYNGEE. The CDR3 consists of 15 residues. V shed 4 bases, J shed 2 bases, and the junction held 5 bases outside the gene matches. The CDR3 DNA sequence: TGTGCCAGCAGCCACGGGACTAGCGGAGCCTACGAGCAGTACTTC. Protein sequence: CASSHGTSGAYEQYF.

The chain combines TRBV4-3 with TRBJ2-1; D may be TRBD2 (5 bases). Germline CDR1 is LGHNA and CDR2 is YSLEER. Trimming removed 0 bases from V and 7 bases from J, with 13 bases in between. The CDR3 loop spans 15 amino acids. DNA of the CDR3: TGCGCCAGCAGCCAAGAGGGGATGACGGGAAATGAGCAGTTCTTC. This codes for CASSQEGMTGNEQFF.

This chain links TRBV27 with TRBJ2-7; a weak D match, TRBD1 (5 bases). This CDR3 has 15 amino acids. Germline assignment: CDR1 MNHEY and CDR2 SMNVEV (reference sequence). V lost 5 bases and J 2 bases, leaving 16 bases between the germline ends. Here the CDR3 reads CASSTLGASTYEQYF. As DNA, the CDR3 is TGTGCCAGCAGTACCTTAGGGGCCTCCACCTACGAGCAGTACTTC.

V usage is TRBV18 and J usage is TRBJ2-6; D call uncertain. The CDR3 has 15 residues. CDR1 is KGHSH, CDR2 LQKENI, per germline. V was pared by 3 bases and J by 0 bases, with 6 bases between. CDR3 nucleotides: TGTGCCAGCTCACCGGGCCGCTCTGGGGCCAACGTCCTGACTTTC. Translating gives CASSPGRSGANVLTF.

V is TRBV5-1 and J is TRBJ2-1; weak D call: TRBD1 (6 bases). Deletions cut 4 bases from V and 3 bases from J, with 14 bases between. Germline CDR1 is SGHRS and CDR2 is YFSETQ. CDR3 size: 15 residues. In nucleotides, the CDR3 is TGCGCCAGCAGCACCCTCCGGGACAACTACAATGAGCAGTTCTTC. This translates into CASSTLRDNYNEQFF.